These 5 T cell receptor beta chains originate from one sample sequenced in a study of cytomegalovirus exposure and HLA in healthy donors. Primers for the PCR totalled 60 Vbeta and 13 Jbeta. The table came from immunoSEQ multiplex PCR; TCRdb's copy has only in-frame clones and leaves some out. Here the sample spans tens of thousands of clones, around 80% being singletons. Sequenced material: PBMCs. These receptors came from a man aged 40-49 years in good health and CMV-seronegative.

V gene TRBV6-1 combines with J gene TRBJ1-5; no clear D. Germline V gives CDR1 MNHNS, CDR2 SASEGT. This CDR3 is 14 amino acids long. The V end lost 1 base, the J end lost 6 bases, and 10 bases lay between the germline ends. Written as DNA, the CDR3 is TGTGCCAGCAGTGAAGGGAGCAGAATTCAGCCCCAGCATTTT. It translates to CASSEGSRIQPQHF.

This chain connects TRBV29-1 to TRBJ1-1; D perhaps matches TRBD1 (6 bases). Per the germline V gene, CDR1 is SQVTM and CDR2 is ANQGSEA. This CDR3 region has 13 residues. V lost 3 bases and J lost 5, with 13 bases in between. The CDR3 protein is CSVEGAIWTEAFF. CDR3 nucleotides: TGCAGCGTTGAGGGGGCTATATGGACTGAAGCTTTCTTT.

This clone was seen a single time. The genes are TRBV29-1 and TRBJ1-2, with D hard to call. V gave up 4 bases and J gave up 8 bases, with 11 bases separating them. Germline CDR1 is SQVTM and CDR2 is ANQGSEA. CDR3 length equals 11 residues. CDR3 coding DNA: TGCAGCGTTGGGGCAACTGACGGCTACACCTTC. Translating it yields CSVGATDGYTF.

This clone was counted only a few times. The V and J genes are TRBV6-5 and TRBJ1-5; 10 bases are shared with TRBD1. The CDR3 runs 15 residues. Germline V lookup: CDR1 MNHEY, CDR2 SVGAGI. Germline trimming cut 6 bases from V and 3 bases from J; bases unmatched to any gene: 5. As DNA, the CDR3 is TGTGCCAGCAGGGGGACAGGGGTGGCCAATCAGCCCCAGCATTTT. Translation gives CASRGTGVANQPQHF.

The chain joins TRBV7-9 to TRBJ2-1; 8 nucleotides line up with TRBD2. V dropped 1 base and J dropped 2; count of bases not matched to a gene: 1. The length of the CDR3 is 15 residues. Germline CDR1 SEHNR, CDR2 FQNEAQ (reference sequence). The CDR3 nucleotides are TGTGCCAGCAGCTTAGGAGCGGGGGCCTACAATGAGCAGTTCTTC. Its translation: CASSLGAGAYNEQFF.